Below, 23 T cell receptor beta chains from the same sample are listed, as sequenced in a study of T cell responses to AZD1222 COVID-19 vaccine. TCRdb keeps only in-frame clones here, not all; method: immunoSEQ multiplex PCR. The sample contains some 100,000 clones, 90% to 95% of which appear only once. Source: peripheral blood, taken on day 0 of AZD1222 vaccination. The source is an adult in good health.

The chain links TRBV3-1 (or the pseudogene TRBV3-2) to TRBJ1-1; D not resolved. The CDR3 totals 15 residues. Trimming took 0 bases from V and 1 from J, leaving 9 bases between them. CDR1 is LGHDT and CDR2 is YNNKEL in the germline V gene (reference sequence). Here the CDR3 reads CASSQERRWNTEAFF. The CDR3 nucleotides read TGTGCCAGCAGCCAAGAGAGGAGGTGGAACACTGAAGCTTTCTTT.

This clone was detected once. The gene calls are TRBV2 and TRBJ2-3; D not resolved. Germline V lookup: CDR1 SNHLY, CDR2 FYNNEI. The CDR3 loop spans 12 amino acids. V shed 6 bases and J shed 2 bases, with 6 bases lying between them. The CDR3 DNA sequence: TGTGCCAGCAGAGAATACACAGATACGCAGTATTTT. This gives the protein CASREYTDTQYF.

J is TRBJ2-5 and V is TRBV15, with D perhaps matching TRBD2 (6 bases). Looked up from germline, CDR1 is LNHNV and CDR2 is YYDKDF (reference sequence). The V gene lost 0 bases and the J gene lost 0 bases, with 8 bases spanning the gap. The CDR3 loop spans 15 amino acids. The CDR3 region is CATSRDRGYQETQYF. Written as DNA, the CDR3 is TGTGCCACCAGCAGAGATCGGGGGTACCAAGAGACCCAGTACTTC.

This clone was seen just once. The chain recombines TRBV2 with TRBJ2-5; D unclear. Germline lookup yields CDR1 SNHLY and CDR2 FYNNEI. V was cut by 7 bases and J by 5 bases, with 11 bases left in between. CDR3 size: 12 residues. The CDR3 spells CASTVNLETQYF. The CDR3 DNA follows: TGTGCCAGCACCGTGAACCTGGAGACCCAGTACTTC. The full variable domain, completed using reference TRBV2 and TRBJ2-5, is EPEVTQTPSHQVTQMGQEVILRCVPISNHLYFYWYRQILGQKVEFLVSFYNNEISEKSEIFDDQFSVERPDGSNFTLKIRSTKLEDSAMYFCASTVNLETQYFGPGTRLLVL.

The chain combines TRBV3-1 (or the pseudogene TRBV3-2) with TRBJ2-7; D not resolved. The CDR3 covers 11 residues. Germline CDR1 reads LGHDT; CDR2 reads YNNKEL (reference sequence). Deletions cut 2 bases from V and 9 bases from J, with 8 bases between. The CDR3 loop is CASSQSSRQYF. The CDR3 coding sequence is TGTGCCAGCAGCCAATCGAGTCGGCAGTACTTC.

This sequence joins TRBV30 and TRBJ1-3; D unresolved. V lost 7 bases and J lost 4, with 8 bases in between. The CDR3 consists of 11 residues. The germline gives CDR1 GTSNPN, CDR2 SVGIG (reference sequence). The CDR3 DNA is TGTGCCTCAGACCGAGGAAACACCATATATTTT. This sequence encodes CASDRGNTIYF.

The CDR3 sequence is CASSLPGQQNYEQFF. CDR3 DNA: TGTGCCAGCTCATTACCGGGACAGCAAAATTATGAGCAGTTCTTC. The V and J genes are TRBV18 and TRBJ2-1, with 7 bases matching TRBD1. Trimming took 5 bases from V and 8 from J; bases not matched to a gene: 12. Per germline, CDR1 KGHSH and CDR2 LQKENI. The CDR3 has 15 amino acids.

The chain is built from TRBV18 and TRBJ1-1, with D uncertain. This CDR3 contains 13 residues. CDR1 KGHSH and CDR2 LQKENI come from the germline V gene. Trimming removed 5 bases from V and 1 base from J, with 8 bases in between. CDR3 nucleotide sequence: TGTGCCAGCTCAAATGGGCGGAACACTGAAGCTTTCTTT. Amino acids: CASSNGRNTEAFF.

The V gene is TRBV6-5, the J gene TRBJ1-3, with D perhaps TRBD1 (6 bases). The germline CDR1 and CDR2 sequences are MNHEY and SVGAGI. The germline V and J ends were trimmed by 7 bases and 0 bases, with 13 bases remaining between them. CDR3 length: 15 amino acids. The CDR3 spells CASTVGQFSGNTIYF. The CDR3 DNA follows: TGTGCCAGCACCGTTGGACAGTTCTCTGGAAACACCATATATTTT.

Note on this clone: Other DNA sequences of this sample code for an identical CDR3. The chain employs TRBV4-3 and TRBJ1-1; D gene unclear. Trimming took 1 base from V and 0 from J, leaving 3 bases between them. Germline loops: CDR1 LGHNA, CDR2 YSLEER. The CDR3 consists of 13 residues. This chain's CDR3 is CASSQVLNTEAFF. CDR3 nucleotides: TGCGCCAGCAGCCAAGTCCTGAACACTGAAGCTTTCTTT.

This chain links TRBV6-5 with TRBJ1-1, with a tentative D call TRBD1 (6 bases). The V end lost 6 bases, the J end lost 1 base, and 15 bases lay between the germline ends. The CDR3 is 15 residues long. Germline V gene lookup returns CDR1 MNHEY and CDR2 SVGAGI. The CDR3 nucleotides read TGTGCCAGCAGCCCCGTAGGGGGGGGGAACACTGAAGCTTTCTTT. This encodes CASSPVGGGNTEAFF.

This clone showed up just a few times. V gene TRBV27 combines with J gene TRBJ2-7; 10 bases fit TRBD2. Germline V gene data show CDR1 as MNHEY and CDR2 as SMNVEV (reference sequence). Germline trimming cut 4 bases from V and 0 bases from J; bases unmatched to any gene: 3. The length of the CDR3 is 15 residues. The CDR3 here is CASSYGLAASYEQYF. CDR3 sequence (DNA): TGTGCCAGCAGTTACGGACTAGCGGCCTCCTACGAGCAGTACTTC.

The rearrangement uses TRBV19 and TRBJ1-1; 7 positions match TRBD1. J was trimmed by 2 bases and V by 9 bases; bases with no gene match: 12. Germline values: CDR1 LNHDA, CDR2 SQIVND (reference sequence). The CDR3 loop spans 15 amino acids. CDR3 DNA: TGTGCCAGCAGCTCCTCCGGGACAGCTAACACTGAAGCTTTCTTT. Translated, it gives CASSSSGTANTEAFF.

This chain connects TRBV5-1 to TRBJ1-3; D is unresolved. Germline CDR1 reads SGHRS; CDR2 reads YFSETQ. This CDR3 spans 16 amino acids. Trimming pared 4 bases from V and 2 bases from J, leaving 16 bases between. DNA of the CDR3: TGCGCCAGCAGCCCTACCCCTTCGGGGACTGGAAACACCATATATTTT. Amino acids: CASSPTPSGTGNTIYF.

The J gene is TRBJ2-7, the V gene TRBV2; D unclear. From germline, CDR1 is SNHLY and CDR2 FYNNEI. The CDR3 loop spans 11 amino acids. V lost 6 bases to trimming and J lost 0 bases, with 3 bases between them. The chain's CDR3 is CASRVSYEQYF. Here the CDR3 DNA reads TGTGCCAGCAGGGTCTCCTACGAGCAGTACTTC. The full variable domain, with the rest looked up from reference TRBV2 and TRBJ2-7, is EPEVTQTPSHQVTQMGQEVILRCVPISNHLYFYWYRQILGQKVEFLVSFYNNEISEKSEIFDDQFSVERPDGSNFTLKIRSTKLEDSAMYFCASRVSYEQYFGPGTRLTVT.

This clone has only one observation. The sample has other DNA sequences that encode this CDR3 too. J is TRBJ1-2 and V is TRBV12-3 or TRBV12-4; the D is unclear. With 5 bases removed from V and 4 bases from J, the gap between germline ends came to 8 bases. This CDR3 region has 12 residues. The CDR3 here is CASSLGPYGYTF. The DNA for the CDR3 is TGTGCCAGCAGTCTCGGCCCCTATGGCTACACCTTC.

The CDR3 here is CARTGVGWSGTQYF. The CDR3 DNA reads as TGTGCCAGGACGGGTGTTGGGTGGAGTGGGACCCAGTACTTC. The chain couples TRBV2 to TRBJ2-5; D remains ambiguous. The CDR3 runs 14 residues. Germline CDR1 SNHLY, CDR2 FYNNEI. V was pared by 9 bases and J by 7 bases, with 21 bases between.

This clone was counted once. The gene calls are TRBV2 and TRBJ1-3; D is unclear. Germline V lookup: CDR1 SNHLY, CDR2 FYNNEI. V was clipped by 5 bases and J by 0 bases, with 8 bases between them. The CDR3 runs to 14 residues. The CDR3 DNA reads as TGTGCCAGCAGTTCAACCAGCTCTGGAAACACCATATATTTT. It codes for CASSSTSSGNTIYF.

The gene calls are TRBV3-1 (or the pseudogene TRBV3-2) and TRBJ1-5, with D perhaps TRBD1 (6 bases). V dropped 4 bases and J dropped 0 bases, with 16 bases sitting between them. The CDR3 totals 17 residues. Germline CDR1 reads LGHDT; CDR2 reads YNNKEL (reference sequence). CDR3 in DNA: TGTGCCAGCAGCCCACAGGAAGGGACATATAGCAATCAGCCCCAGCATTTT. Amino acids: CASSPQEGTYSNQPQHF.

The V call is TRBV7-9, the J call TRBJ1-4; D is perhaps TRBD1 (5 bases). V was cut by 4 bases and J by 5 bases, with 8 bases left in between. The CDR3 length is 13 residues. CDR1 is SEHNR, CDR2 FQNEAQ, per germline (reference sequence). DNA for the CDR3: TGTGCCAGCAGCTGGGACCGGAATGAAAAACTGTTTTTT. Protein product: CASSWDRNEKLFF. Full variable domain (remainder filled in from reference TRBV7-9 and TRBJ1-4): DTGVSQNPRHKITKRGQNVTFRCDPISEHNRLYWYRQTLGQGPEFLTYFQNEAQLEKSRLLSDRFSAERPKGSFSTLEIQRTEQGDSAMYLCASSWDRNEKLFFGSGTQLSVL.

The V call is TRBV10-1, the J call TRBJ2-7; 8 nucleotides line up with TRBD1. Germline V gene lookup returns CDR1 WNHNN and CDR2 SYGVQD (reference sequence). The CDR3 totals 13 residues. Trimming took 2 bases from V and 3 from J; bases not matched to a gene: 0. The CDR3 reads CASSEGQGYEQYF. Here the CDR3 DNA reads TGCGCCAGCAGTGAGGGACAGGGCTACGAGCAGTACTTC.

The chain carries TRBV18 and TRBJ2-1; 10 bases line up with TRBD2. The CDR3 consists of 15 residues. Trimming at V came to 3 bases and at J to 15 bases, leaving 14 bases not matched to a gene. Looked up from germline, CDR1 is KGHSH and CDR2 is LQKENI. DNA for the CDR3: TGTGCCAGCTCACCGACCCTCCTAGCGGGAGAGGGTCCGTTCTTC. Residues: CASSPTLLAGEGPFF.

The DNA for the CDR3 is TGTGCCAGCCGAAGTACCACTGAAGCTTTCTTT. Translation gives CASRSTTEAFF. J is TRBJ1-1 and V is TRBV6-5; D unresolved. This CDR3 has 11 amino acids. Germline V lookup: CDR1 MNHEY, CDR2 SVGAGI. The germline V and J ends were trimmed by 8 bases and 4 bases, with 8 bases remaining between them.